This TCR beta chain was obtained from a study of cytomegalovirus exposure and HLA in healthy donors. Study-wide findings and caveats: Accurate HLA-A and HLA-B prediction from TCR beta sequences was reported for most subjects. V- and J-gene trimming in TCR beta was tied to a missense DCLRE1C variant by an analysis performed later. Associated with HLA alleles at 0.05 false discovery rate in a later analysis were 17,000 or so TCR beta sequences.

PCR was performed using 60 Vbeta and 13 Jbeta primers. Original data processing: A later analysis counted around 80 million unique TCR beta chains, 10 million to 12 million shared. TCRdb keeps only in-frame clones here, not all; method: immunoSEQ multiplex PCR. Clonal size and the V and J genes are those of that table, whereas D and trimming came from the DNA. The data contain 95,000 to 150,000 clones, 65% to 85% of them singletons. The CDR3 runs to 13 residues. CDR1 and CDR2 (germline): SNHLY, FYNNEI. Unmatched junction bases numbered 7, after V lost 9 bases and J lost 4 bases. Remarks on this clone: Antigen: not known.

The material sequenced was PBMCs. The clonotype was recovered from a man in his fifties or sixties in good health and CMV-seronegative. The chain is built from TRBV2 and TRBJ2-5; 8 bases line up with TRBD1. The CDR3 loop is CARGPGGGETQYF. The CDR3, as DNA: TGTGCCAGGGGCCCAGGGGGCGGAGAGACCCAGTACTTC.